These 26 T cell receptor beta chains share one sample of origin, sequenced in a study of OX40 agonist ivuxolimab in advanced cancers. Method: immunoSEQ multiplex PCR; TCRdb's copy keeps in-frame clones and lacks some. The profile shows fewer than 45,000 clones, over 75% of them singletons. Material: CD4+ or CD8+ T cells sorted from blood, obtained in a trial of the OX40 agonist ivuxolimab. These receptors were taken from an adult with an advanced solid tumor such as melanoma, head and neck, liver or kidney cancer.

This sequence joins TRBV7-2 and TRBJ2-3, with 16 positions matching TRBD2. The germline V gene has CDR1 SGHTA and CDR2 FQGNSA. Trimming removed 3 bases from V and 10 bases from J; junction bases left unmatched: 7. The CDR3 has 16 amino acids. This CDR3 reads CASSFTGLAGGQAQYF. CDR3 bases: TGTGCCAGCAGCTTTACGGGACTAGCGGGGGGGCAAGCGCAGTATTTT.

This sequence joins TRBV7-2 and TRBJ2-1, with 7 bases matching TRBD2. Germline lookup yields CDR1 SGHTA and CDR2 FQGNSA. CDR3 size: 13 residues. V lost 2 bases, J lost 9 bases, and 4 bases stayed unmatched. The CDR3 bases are TGTGCCAGCAGCTTACAGCGGGGAGGTGAGCAGTTCTTC. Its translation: CASSLQRGGEQFF.

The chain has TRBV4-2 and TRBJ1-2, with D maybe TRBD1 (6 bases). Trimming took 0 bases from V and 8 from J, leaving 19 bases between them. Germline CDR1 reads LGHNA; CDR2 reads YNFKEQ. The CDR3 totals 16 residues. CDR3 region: CASSQDHNRDGWGYTF. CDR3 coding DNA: TGTGCCAGCAGCCAAGACCACAACAGGGATGGTTGGGGCTACACCTTC.

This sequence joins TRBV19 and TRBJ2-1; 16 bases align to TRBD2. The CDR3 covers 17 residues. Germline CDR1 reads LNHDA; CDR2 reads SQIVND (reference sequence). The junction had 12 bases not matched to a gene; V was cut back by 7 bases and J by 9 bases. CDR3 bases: TGTGCCAGTACCCGGGGGACTAGCGGGGGGGCCTTCACTGAGCAGTTCTTC. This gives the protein CASTRGTSGGAFTEQFF.

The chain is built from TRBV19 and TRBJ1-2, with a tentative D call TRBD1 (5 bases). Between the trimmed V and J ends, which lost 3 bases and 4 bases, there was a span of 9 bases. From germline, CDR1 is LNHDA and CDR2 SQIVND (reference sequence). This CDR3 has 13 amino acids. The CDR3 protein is CASSISRGYGYTF. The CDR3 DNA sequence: TGTGCCAGTAGTATTTCAAGGGGCTATGGCTACACCTTC.

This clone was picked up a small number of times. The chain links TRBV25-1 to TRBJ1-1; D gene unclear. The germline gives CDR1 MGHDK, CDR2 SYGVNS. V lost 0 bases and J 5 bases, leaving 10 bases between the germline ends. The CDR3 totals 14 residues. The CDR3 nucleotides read TGTGCCAGCAGTGAATACGTGGGCCAGACTGAAGCTTTCTTT. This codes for CASSEYVGQTEAFF. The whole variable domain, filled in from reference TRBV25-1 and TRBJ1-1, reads EADIYQTPRYLVIGTGKKITLECSQTMGHDKMYWYQQDPGMELHLIHYSYGVNSTEKGDLSSESTVSRIRTEHFPLTLESARPSHTSQYLCASSEYVGQTEAFFGQGTRLTVV.

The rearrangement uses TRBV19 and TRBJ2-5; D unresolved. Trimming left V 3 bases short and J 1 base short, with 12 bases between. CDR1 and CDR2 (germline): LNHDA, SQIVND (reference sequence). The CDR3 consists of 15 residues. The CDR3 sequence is CASSISQYIQETQYF. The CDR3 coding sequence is TGTGCCAGTAGTATTTCTCAGTACATCCAAGAGACCCAGTACTTC.

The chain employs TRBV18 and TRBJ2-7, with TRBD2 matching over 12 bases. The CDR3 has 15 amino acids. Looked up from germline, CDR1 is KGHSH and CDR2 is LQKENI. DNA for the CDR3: TGTGCCAGCTCAACCGGACTAGCGGGGTCCTCCGAGCAGTACGTC. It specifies CASSTGLAGSSEQYV.

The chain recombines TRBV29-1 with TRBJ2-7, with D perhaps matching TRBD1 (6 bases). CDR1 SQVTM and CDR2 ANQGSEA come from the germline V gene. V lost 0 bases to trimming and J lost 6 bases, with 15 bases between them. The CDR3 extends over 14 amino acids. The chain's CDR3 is CSVEDLRGKSEQYF. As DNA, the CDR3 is TGCAGCGTTGAAGATCTTAGGGGGAAAAGCGAGCAGTACTTC.

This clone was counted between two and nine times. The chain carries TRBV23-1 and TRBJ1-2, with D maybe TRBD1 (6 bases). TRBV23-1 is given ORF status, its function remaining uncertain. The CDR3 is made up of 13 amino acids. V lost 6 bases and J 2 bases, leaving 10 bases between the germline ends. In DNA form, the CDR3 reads TGCGCCAGCAGGAGGGGGGCAAACTATGGCTACACCTTC. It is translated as CASRRGANYGYTF.

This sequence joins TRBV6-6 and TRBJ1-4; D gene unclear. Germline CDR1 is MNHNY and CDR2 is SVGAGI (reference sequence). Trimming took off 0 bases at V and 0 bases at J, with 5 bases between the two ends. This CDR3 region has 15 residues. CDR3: CASSYSYSTNEKLFF. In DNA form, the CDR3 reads TGTGCCAGCAGTTACTCTTACTCAACTAATGAAAAACTGTTTTTT.

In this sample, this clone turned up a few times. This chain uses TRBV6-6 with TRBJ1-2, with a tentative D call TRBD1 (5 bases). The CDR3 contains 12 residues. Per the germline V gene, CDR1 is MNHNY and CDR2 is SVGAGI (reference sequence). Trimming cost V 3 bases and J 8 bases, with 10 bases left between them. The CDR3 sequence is CASSYMRGGYTF. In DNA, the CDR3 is TGTGCCAGCAGTTATATGAGGGGAGGCTACACCTTC.

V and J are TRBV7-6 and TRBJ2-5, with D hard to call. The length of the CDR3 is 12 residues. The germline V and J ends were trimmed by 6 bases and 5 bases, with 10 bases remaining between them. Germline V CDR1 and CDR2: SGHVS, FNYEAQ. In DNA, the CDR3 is TGTGCCAGCAGTTCCGCCTGGGAGACCCAGTACTTC. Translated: CASSSAWETQYF.

This CDR3 reads CASSFDRGTYNEQFF. The CDR3 DNA is TGTGCCAGCAGCTTCGACAGGGGCACCTACAATGAGCAGTTCTTC. This chain uses TRBV11-3 with TRBJ2-1; TRBD1 matches 8 bases. CDR3 length equals 15 residues. Germline values: CDR1 SGHNT, CDR2 YENEEA. The J segment lost 2 bases and the V segment lost 3 bases, leaving 3 bases of the junction unmatched. The full variable domain, rest sourced from reference TRBV11-3 and TRBJ2-1, is EAGVVQSPRYKIIEKKQPVAFWCNPISGHNTLYWYLQNLGQGPELLIRYENEEAVDDSQLPKDRFSAERLKGVDSTLKIQPAELGDSAVYLCASSFDRGTYNEQFFGPGTRLTVL.

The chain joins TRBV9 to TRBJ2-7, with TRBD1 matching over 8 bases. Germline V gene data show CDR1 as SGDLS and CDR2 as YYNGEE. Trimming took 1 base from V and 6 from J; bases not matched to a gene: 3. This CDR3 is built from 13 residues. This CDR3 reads CASSVRTGGEQYF. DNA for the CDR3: TGTGCCAGCAGCGTAAGAACAGGGGGCGAGCAGTACTTC. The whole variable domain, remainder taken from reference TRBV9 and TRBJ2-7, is DSGVTQTPKHLITATGQRVTLRCSPRSGDLSVYWYQQSLDQGLQFLIQYYNGEERAKGNILERFSAQQFPDLHSELNLSSLELGDSALYFCASSVRTGGEQYFGPGTRLTVT.

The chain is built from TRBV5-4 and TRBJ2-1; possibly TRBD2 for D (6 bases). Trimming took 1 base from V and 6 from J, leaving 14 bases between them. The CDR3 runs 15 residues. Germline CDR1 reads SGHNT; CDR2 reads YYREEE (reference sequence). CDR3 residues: CASSLWRGASNEQFF. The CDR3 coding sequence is TGTGCCAGCAGCTTGTGGCGGGGCGCCTCCAATGAGCAGTTCTTC.

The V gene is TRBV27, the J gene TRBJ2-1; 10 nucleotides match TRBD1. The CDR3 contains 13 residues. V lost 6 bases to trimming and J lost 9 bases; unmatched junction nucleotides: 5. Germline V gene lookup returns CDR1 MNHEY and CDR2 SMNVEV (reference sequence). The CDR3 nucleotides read TGTGCCAGCAGCCGACAGGGGGCGGGTGAGCAGTTCTTC. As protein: CASSRQGAGEQFF.

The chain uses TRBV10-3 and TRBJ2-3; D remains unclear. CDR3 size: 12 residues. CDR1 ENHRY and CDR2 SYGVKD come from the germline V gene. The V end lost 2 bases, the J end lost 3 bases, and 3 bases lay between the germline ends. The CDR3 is CAISERTDTQYF. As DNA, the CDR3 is TGTGCCATCAGTGAGAGGACAGATACGCAGTATTTT.

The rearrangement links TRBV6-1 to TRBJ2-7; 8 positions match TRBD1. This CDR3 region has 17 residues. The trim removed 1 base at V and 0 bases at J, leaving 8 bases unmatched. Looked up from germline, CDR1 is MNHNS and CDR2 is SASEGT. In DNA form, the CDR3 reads TGTGCCAGCAGTGAAGACCCCGGGACAGGCCCCTCCTACGAGCAGTACTTC. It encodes CASSEDPGTGPSYEQYF.

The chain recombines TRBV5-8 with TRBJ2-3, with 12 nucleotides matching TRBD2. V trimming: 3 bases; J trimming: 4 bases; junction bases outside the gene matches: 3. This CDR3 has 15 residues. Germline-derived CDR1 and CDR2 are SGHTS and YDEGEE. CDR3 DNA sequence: TGTGCCAGCAGCTGGACTAGCGGGGTGGCAGATACGCAGTATTTT. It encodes CASSWTSGVADTQYF.

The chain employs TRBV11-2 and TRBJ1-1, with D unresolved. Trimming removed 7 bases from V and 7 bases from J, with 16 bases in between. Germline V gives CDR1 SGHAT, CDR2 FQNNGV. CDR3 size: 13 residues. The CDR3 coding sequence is TGTGCCAGCACGAAGGGCCTTGCAGGTGAAGCTTTCTTT. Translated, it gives CASTKGLAGEAFF.

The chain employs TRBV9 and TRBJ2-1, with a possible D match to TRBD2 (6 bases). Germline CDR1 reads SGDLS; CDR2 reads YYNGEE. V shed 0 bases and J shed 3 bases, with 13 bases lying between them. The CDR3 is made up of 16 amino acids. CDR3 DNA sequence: TGTGCCAGCAGCGTAGGTGTAGCGGTGGGCTACAATGAGCAGTTCTTC. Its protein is CASSVGVAVGYNEQFF.

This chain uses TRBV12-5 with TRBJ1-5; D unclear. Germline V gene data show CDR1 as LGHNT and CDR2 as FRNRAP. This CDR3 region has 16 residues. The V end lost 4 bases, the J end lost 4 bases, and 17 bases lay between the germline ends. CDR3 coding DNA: TGTGCTAGTGGTTCCCCGGTTGTGGTGCCAAATCAGCCCCAGCATTTT. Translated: CASGSPVVVPNQPQHF.

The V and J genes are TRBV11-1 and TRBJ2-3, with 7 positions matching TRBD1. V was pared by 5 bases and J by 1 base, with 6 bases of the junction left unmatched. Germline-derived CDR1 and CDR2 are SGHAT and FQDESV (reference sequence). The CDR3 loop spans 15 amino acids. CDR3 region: CASSTTGQGTDTQYF. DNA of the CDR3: TGTGCCAGCAGCACGACAGGACAGGGCACAGATACGCAGTATTTT.

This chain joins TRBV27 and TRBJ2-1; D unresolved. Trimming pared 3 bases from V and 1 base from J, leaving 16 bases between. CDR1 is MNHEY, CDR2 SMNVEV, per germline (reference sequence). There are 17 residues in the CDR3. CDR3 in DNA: TGTGCCAGCAGTTTCCGTAGTCGGCAGTTATCCTACAATGAGCAGTTCTTC. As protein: CASSFRSRQLSYNEQFF.

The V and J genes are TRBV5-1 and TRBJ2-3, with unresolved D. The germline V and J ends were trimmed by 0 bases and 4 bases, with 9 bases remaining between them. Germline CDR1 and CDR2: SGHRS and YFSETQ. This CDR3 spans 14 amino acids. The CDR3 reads CASSLGALSDTQYF. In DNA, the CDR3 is TGCGCCAGCAGCTTGGGGGCCCTGTCAGATACGCAGTATTTT.